Listed below are T cell receptor beta chains from one sample, sequenced in a study of identical twins' blood T cells. TCRdb analysed the 5' RACE reads with MiXCR anew, one entry per CDR3 protein. The sample lists about 370,000 distinct CDR3 sequences, 28% seen once, with more than 5.5% in the top ten. Sequenced: PBMCs. These receptors were taken from a woman aged 18 to 55 in good health. Each CDR3 is given with its conserved first and last residue. The D gene is left open where the match is weak. Only part of the rows carry a size: once, few, many, or a class if the clone is expanded.

J | V | size | D | CDR3 | DNA
TRBJ1-3 | TRBV6-6 | . | . | CASTVSSSGNTIYF | TGTGCCAGCACGGTGTCGAGCTCTGGAAACACCATATATTTT
TRBJ1-3 | TRBV20-1 | few | . | CSARSASGNTIYF | TGCAGTGCTAGATCGGCTTCTGGAAACACCATATATTTT
TRBJ1-2 | TRBV29-1 | . | TRBD1 | CSVVGQGHGYTF | TGCAGCGTTGTGGGACAGGGACATGGCTACACCTTC
TRBJ2-3 | TRBV29-1 | . | . | CSVEGRFTDTQYF | TGCAGCGTTGAGGGACGGTTCACAGATACGCAGTATTTT
TRBJ2-1 | TRBV20-1 | . | . | CSAAGSPSYNEQFF | TGCAGTGCTGCCGGGAGTCCCTCCTACAATGAGCAGTTCTTC
TRBJ2-3 | TRBV20-1 | . | . | CSARAGALDDTQYF | TGCAGTGCTAGAGCGGGGGCCTTGGATGATACGCAGTATTTT
TRBJ2-7 | TRBV20-1 | . | . | CSAKTAGLSYEQYF | TGCAGTGCTAAAACCGCCGGCCTTTCCTACGAGCAGTACTTC
TRBJ1-5 | TRBV2 | few | . | CASRLTGINQPQHF | TGTGCCAGCAGACTCACAGGTATCAATCAGCCCCAGCATTTT
TRBJ2-2 | TRBV18 | . | . | CASPRGTTGHIGELFF | TGTGCCAGCCCACGCGGGACCACGGGACACATCGGGGAGCTGTTTTTT
TRBJ1-2 | TRBV27 | few | TRBD1 | CASSFSPGTAPEAGYTF | TGTGCCAGCAGTTTCTCCCCTGGGACAGCTCCAGAGGCTGGCTACACCTTC
TRBJ2-7 | TRBV23-1 | few | . | CASSQSTVNYEQYF | TGCGCCAGCAGTCAATCTACTGTCAACTACGAGCAGTACTTC
TRBJ2-7 | TRBV7-8 | . | . | CASSPRAYYEQYF | TGTGCCAGCAGCCCTAGGGCATACTACGAGCAGTACTTC
TRBJ2-5 | TRBV6-2/TRBV6-3 | few | . | CASMAETQYF | TGTGCCAGCATGGCGGAGACCCAGTACTTC
TRBJ2-7 | TRBV13 | . | TRBD1 | CASSLTGAEQYF | TGTGCCAGCAGCCTTACAGGGGCAGAGCAGTACTTC
TRBJ1-4 | TRBV12-3/TRBV12-4 | . | . | CASNLFGYNEKLFF | TGTGCCAGCAATCTCTTCGGGTATAATGAAAAACTGTTTTTT
TRBJ2-7 | TRBV5-1 | once | . | CASSLEGGRSLPYF | TGCGCCAGCAGCTTGGAAGGGGGGAGGTCCCTTCCGTACTTC
TRBJ2-7 | TRBV4-3 | few | . | CASSQVRAGYEQYF | TGCGCCAGCAGCCAAGTTAGAGCGGGCTACGAGCAGTACTTC
TRBJ1-5 | TRBV29-1 | many | . | CSATTSYSNQPQHF | TGCAGCGCTACTACAAGCTATAGCAATCAGCCCCAGCATTTT
TRBJ2-7 | TRBV7-9 | few | . | CASSLATARFSYEQYF | TGTGCCAGCAGCTTAGCTACGGCCCGCTTCTCCTACGAGCAGTACTTC
TRBJ1-2 | TRBV6-1 | . | . | CAISESETGGGYTF | TGTGCCATCAGTGAATCCGAAACAGGTGGTGGCTACACCTTC
TRBJ1-4 | TRBV11-2 | . | . | CASSLGMAYEKLFF | TGTGCCAGCAGCTTGGGGATGGCGTATGAAAAACTGTTTTTT
TRBJ1-1 | TRBV25-1 | many | . | CASSRVMNTEAFF | TGTGCCAGCAGTAGAGTGATGAACACTGAAGCTTTCTTT
TRBJ1-5 | TRBV23-1 | . | . | CASSQGWQQDSNQPQHF | TGCGCCAGCAGTCAAGGTTGGCAGCAAGATAGCAATCAGCCCCAGCATTTT
TRBJ2-4 | TRBV18 | few | . | CASSPYWTKNGAKNIQYF | TGTGCCAGCTCACCATACTGGACCAAAAATGGAGCCAAAAACATTCAGTACTTC
TRBJ1-3 | TRBV6-5 | once | . | CASSYPDTNTIYF | TGTGCCAGCAGTTACCCGGACACGAACACCATATATTTT
TRBJ1-3 | TRBV20-1 | . | TRBD1 | CSATTGGTGNTIYF | TGCAGTGCTACGACAGGGGGAACTGGAAACACCATATATTTT
TRBJ1-3 | TRBV5-1 | many | . | CASTHGGSSGNTIYF | TGCGCCAGCACCCATGGAGGGAGCTCTGGAAACACCATATATTTT
TRBJ2-1 | TRBV6-1 | many | . | CASSWGLAYNEQFF | TGTGCCAGCAGTTGGGGACTGGCTTACAATGAGCAGTTCTTC
TRBJ1-1 | TRBV29-1 | . | . | CSVRQEGTEAFF | TGCAGCGTTCGACAGGAGGGGACTGAAGCTTTCTTT
TRBJ2-7 | TRBV14 | few | . | CASSQALGREQYF | TGTGCCAGCAGCCAAGCCCTCGGAAGAGAGCAGTACTTC
TRBJ2-3 | TRBV6-6 | . | TRBD2 | CASRGLAGTDTQYF | TGTGCCAGCAGGGGACTAGCTGGCACAGATACGCAGTATTTT
TRBJ2-2 | TRBV5-1 | many | . | CASNDVTNTGELFF | TGCGCCAGCAACGACGTAACGAACACCGGGGAGCTGTTTTTT
TRBJ2-2 | TRBV20-1 | once | . | CSARETGSNTGELFF | TGCAGTGCTAGAGAAACGGGATCGAACACCGGGGAGCTGTTTTTT
TRBJ1-5 | TRBV18 | . | . | CASSPPPGNQPQHF | TGTGCCAGCTCACCCCCCCCAGGGAATCAGCCCCAGCATTTT
TRBJ2-3 | TRBV5-1 | . | . | CASSQRGQGTDTQYF | TGCGCCAGCTCCCAACGGGGGCAGGGGACAGATACGCAGTATTTT
TRBJ2-1 | TRBV4-3 | . | . | CASSQVVANSYNEQFF | TGCGCCAGCAGCCAAGTTGTGGCCAACTCCTACAATGAGCAGTTCTTC
TRBJ1-4 | TRBV20-1 | . | . | CSAARTDEKLFF | TGCAGTGCCGCCCGGACGGATGAAAAACTGTTTTTT
TRBJ2-1 | TRBV29-1 | few | . | CSVQEAVYNEQFF | TGCAGCGTTCAGGAAGCGGTCTACAATGAGCAGTTCTTC
TRBJ1-1 | TRBV20-1 | few | . | CSARKDGNTEAFF | TGCAGTGCTAGGAAGGACGGGAACACTGAAGCTTTCTTT
TRBJ2-5 | TRBV25-1 | . | . | CASSDLGRGSETQYF | TGTGCCAGCAGTGATTTGGGAAGGGGTTCAGAGACCCAGTACTTC